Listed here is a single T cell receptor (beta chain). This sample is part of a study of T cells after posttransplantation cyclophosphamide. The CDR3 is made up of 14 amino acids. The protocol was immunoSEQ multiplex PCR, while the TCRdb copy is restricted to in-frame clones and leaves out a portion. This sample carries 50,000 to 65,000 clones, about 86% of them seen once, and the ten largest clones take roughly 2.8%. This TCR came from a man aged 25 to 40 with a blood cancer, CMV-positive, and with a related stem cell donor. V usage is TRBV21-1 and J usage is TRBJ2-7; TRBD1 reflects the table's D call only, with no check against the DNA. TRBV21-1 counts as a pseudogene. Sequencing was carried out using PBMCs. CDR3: CASIGTGDPYEQYF. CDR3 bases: TGTGCCAGCATTGGGACAGGGGACCCCTACGAGCAGTACTTC.